This TCR beta chain came from a study of identical twins. Study-wide results and caveats: Cord blood beta clonotypes present at high abundance carried fewer insertions; no such pattern appeared in memory repertoires.

Concerning this clonotype itself: What it binds is not known.

TCRdb independently ran MiXCR on the 5' RACE reads; one entry per CDR3 protein. Of about 530,000 distinct CDR3 sequences listed, approximately 20% are singletons. Trimming removed 1 base from V and 4 bases from J; junction bases left unmatched: 7. Germline V lookup: CDR1 SGHRS, CDR2 YFSETQ. The CDR3 length is 16 residues. This sample also belongs to another study, concerning yellow fever vaccine responses in identical twins.

Specimen: CD4+ T cells sorted from blood. The chain has TRBV5-1 and TRBJ2-5; 10 nucleotides match TRBD1. The source of this sequence is a woman aged 18-29 years in good health. The CDR3 protein is CASSLKGTGVGETQYF. CDR3 bases: TGCGCCAGCAGCTTGAAGGGGACAGGGGTAGGAGAGACCCAGTACTTC.